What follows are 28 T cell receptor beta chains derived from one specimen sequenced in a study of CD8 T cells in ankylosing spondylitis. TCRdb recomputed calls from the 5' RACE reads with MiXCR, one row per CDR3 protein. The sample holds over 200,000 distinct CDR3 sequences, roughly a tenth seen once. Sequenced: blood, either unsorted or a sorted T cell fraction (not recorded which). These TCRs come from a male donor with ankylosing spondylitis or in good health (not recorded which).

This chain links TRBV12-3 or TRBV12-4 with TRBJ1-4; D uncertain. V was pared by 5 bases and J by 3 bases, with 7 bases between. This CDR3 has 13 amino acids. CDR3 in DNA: TGTGCCAGCAGTCCCGGGGCTAATGAAAAACTGTTTTTT. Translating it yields CASSPGANEKLFF.

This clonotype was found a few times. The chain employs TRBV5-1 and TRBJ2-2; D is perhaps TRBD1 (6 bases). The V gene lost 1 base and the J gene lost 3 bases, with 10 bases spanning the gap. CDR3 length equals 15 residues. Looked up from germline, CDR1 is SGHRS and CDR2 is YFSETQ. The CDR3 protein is CASSLRDTYTGELFF. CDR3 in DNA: TGCGCCAGCAGCTTGCGGGACACTTACACCGGGGAGCTGTTTTTT.

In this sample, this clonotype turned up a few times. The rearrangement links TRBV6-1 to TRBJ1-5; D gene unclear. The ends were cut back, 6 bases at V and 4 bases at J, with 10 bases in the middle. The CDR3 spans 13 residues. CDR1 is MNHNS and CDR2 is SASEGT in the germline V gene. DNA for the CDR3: TGTGCCAGCAGCCGAGTGGCAAATCAGCCCCAGCATTTT. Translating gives CASSRVANQPQHF.

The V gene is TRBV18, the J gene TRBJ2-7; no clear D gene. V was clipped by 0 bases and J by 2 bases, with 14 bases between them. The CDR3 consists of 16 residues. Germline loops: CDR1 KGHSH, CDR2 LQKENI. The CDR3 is CASSPPAPRATYEQYF. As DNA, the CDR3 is TGTGCCAGCTCACCACCGGCTCCTAGAGCGACCTACGAGCAGTACTTC.

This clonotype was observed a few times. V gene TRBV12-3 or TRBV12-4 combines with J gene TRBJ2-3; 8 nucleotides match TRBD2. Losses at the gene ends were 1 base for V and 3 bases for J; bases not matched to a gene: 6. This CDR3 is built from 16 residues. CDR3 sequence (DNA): TGTGCCAGCAGTTTAGTAGCGGGATCCAATACAGATACGCAGTATTTT. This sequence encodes CASSLVAGSNTDTQYF.

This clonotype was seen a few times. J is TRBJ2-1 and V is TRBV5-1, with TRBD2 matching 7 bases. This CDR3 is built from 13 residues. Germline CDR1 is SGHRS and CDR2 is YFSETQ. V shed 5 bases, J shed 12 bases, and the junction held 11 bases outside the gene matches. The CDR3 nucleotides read TGCGCCAGCAGTTCCGGACTAGGCGGGGTGCAGTTCTTC. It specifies CASSSGLGGVQFF.

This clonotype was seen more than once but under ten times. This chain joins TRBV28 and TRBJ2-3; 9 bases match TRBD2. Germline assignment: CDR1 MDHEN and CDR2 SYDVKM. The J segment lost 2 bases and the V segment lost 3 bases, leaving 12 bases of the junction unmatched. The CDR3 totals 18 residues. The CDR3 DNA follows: TGTGCCAGCAGTTTCTTGGGAGAGGCGGGGGGGACCACAGATACGCAGTATTTT. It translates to CASSFLGEAGGTTDTQYF.

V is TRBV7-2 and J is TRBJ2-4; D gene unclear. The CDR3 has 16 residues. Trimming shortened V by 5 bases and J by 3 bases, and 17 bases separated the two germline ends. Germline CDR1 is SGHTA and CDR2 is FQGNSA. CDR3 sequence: CASSVPGGMIKNIQYF. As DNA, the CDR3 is TGTGCCAGCAGCGTACCCGGTGGGATGATCAAAAACATTCAGTACTTC.

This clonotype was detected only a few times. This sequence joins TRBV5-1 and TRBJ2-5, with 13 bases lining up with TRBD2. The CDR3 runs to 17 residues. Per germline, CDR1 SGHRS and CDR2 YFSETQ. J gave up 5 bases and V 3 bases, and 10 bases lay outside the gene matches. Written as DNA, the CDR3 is TGCGCCAGCAGCTCGACTAGCGGGGGGCCCTCGGGCGAGACCCAGTACTTC. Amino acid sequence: CASSSTSGGPSGETQYF.

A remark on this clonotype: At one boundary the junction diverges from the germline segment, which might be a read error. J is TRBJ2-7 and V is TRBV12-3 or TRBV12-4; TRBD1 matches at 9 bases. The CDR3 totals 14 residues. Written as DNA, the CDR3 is TGTGGCAGCCGAGGGGGACAGGGTGTTTACGAGCAGTACTTC. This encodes CGSRGGQGVYEQYF.

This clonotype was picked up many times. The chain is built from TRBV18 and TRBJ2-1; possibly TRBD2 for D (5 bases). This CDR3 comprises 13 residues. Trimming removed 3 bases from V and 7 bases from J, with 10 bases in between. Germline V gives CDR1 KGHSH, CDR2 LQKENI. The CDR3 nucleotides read TGTGCCAGCTCACCCCCCGGGGAGAATGAGCAGTTCTTC. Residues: CASSPPGENEQFF.

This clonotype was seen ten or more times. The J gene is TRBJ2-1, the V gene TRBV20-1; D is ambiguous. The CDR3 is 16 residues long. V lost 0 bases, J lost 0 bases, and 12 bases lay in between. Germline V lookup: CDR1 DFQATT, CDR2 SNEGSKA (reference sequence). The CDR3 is CSARDLSIASYNEQFF. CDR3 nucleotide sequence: TGCAGTGCTAGAGATCTCAGCATCGCCTCCTACAATGAGCAGTTCTTC.

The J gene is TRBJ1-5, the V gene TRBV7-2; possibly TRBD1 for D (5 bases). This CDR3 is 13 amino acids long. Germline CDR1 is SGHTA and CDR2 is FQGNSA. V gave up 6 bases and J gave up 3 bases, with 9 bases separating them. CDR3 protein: CASRGGLNQPQHF. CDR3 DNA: TGTGCCAGCAGGGGGGGTCTCAATCAGCCCCAGCATTTT.

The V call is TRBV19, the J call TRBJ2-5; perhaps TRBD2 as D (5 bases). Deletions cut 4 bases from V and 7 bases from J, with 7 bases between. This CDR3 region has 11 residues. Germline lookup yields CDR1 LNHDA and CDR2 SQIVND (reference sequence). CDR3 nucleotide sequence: TGTGCCAGTAGTACAGGAGGGACCCAGTACTTC. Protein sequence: CASSTGGTQYF.

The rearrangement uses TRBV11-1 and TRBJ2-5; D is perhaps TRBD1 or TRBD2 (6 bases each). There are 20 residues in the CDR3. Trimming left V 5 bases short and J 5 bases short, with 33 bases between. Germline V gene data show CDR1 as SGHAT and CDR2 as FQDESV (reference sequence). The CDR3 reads CASSQIKLAGVGHRTETQYF. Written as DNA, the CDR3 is TGTGCCAGCAGCCAAATAAAACTAGCAGGGGTGGGTCATAGAACCGAGACCCAGTACTTC. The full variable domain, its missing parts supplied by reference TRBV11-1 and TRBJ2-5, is EAEVAQSPRYKITEKSQAVAFWCDPISGHATLYWYRQILGQGPELLVQFQDESVVDDSQLPKDRFSAERLKGVDSTLKIQPAELGDSAMYLCASSQIKLAGVGHRTETQYFGPGTRLLVL.

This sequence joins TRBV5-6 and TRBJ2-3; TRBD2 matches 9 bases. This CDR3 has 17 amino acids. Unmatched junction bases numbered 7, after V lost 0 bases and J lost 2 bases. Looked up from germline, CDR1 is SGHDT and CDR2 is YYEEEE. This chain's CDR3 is CASSLVWASGVTDTQYF. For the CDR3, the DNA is TGTGCCAGCAGCTTGGTATGGGCTAGCGGGGTCACAGATACGCAGTATTTT.

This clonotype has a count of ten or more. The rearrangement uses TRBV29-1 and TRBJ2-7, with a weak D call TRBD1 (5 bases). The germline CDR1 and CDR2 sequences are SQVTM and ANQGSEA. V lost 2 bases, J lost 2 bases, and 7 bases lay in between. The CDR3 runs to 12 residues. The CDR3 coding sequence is TGCAGCGTTGAAACAGGAGCCTACGAGCAGTACTTC. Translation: CSVETGAYEQYF.

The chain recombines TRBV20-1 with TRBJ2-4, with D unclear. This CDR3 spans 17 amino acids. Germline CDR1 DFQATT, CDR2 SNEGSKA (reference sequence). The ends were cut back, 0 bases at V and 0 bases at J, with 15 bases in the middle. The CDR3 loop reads CSARDSRGDLAKNIQYF. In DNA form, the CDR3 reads TGCAGTGCTAGAGATAGCCGAGGAGATCTAGCCAAAAACATTCAGTACTTC.

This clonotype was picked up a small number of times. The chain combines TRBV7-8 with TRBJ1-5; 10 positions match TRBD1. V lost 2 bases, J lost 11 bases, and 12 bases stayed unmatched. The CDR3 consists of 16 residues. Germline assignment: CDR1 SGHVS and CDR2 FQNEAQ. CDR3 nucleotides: TGTGCCAGCAGCTTAAGGGACAGGGGTATCAATCATGCCCAGCATTTT. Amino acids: CASSLRDRGINHAQHF.

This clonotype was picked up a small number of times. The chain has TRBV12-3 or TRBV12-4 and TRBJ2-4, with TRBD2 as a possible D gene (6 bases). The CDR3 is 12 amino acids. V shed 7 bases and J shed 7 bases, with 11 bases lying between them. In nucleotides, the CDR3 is TGTGCCAGCAATCAGGGAGGTAACATTCAGTACTTC. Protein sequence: CASNQGGNIQYF.

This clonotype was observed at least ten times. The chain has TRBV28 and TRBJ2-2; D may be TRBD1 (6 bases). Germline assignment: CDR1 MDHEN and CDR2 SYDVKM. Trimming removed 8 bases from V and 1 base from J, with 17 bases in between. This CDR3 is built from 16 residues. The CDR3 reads CASDDPGAGNTGELFF. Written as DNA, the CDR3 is TGTGCCAGCGACGATCCAGGGGCTGGGAACACCGGGGAGCTGTTTTTT.

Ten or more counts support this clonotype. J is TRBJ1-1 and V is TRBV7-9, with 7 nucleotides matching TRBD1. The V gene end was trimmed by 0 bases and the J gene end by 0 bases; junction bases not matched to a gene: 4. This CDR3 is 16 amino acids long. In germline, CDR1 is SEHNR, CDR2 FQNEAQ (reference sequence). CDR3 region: CASSLAATGLNTEAFF. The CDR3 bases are TGTGCCAGCAGCTTAGCCGCGACAGGGCTGAACACTGAAGCTTTCTTT.

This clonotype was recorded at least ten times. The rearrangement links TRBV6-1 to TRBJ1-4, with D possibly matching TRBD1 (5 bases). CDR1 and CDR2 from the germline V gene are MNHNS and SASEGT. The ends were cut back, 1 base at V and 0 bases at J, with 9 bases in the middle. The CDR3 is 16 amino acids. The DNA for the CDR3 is TGTGCCAGCAGTGAAGGGACAACGCCAACTAATGAAAAACTGTTTTTT. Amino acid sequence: CASSEGTTPTNEKLFF.

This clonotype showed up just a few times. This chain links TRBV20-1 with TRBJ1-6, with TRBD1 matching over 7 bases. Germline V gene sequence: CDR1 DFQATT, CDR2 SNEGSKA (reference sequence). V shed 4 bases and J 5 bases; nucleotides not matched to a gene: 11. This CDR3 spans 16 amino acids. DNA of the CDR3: TGCAGTGCTACAATAGACGGGACAGCCAATAATTCACCCCTCCACTTT. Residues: CSATIDGTANNSPLHF.

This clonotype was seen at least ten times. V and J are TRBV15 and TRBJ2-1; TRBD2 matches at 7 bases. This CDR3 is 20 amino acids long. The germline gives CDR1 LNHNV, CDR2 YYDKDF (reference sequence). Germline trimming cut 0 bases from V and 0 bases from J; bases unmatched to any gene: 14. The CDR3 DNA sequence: TGTGCCACCAGCAGAGATGCTGGAGCGGGGCCTTTTAGCTCCTACAATGAGCAGTTCTTC. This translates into CATSRDAGAGPFSSYNEQFF.

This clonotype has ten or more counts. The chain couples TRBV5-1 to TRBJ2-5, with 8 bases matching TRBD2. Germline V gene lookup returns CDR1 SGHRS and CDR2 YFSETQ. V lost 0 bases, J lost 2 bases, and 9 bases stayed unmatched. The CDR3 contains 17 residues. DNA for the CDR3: TGCGCCAGCAGCTTGGGGCCCTTACTAGCGGTGCAAGAGACCCAGTACTTC. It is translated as CASSLGPLLAVQETQYF.

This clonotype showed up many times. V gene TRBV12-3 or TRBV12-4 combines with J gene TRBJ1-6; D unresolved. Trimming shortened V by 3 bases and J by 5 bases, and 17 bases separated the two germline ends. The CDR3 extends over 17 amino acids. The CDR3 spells CASSFVGYGYNNSPLHF. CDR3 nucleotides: TGTGCCAGCAGTTTCGTTGGTTACGGGTATAATAATTCACCCCTCCACTTT.

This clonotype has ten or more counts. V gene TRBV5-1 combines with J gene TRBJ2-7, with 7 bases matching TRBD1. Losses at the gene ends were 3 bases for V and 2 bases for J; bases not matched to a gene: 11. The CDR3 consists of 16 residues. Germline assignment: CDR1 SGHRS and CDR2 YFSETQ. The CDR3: CASSSGTASVTYEQYF. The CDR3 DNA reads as TGCGCCAGCAGCTCGGGGACAGCATCCGTTACCTACGAGCAGTACTTC.